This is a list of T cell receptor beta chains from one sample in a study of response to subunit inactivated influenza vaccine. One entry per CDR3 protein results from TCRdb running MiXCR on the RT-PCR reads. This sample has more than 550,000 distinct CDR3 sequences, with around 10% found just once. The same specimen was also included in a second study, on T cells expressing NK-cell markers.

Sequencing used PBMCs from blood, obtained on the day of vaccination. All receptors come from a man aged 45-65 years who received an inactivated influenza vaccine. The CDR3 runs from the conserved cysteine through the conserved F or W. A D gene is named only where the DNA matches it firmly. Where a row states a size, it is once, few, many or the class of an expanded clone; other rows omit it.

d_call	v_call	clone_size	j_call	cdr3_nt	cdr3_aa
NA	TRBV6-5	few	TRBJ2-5	TGTGCCAGCAGTTACTCGATATCGGACGCGGAGACCCAGTACTTC	CASSYSISDAETQYF
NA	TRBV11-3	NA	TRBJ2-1	TGTGCCAGCAGCGTGGGGGAGAAAAGCGGGCAGTTCTTC	CASSVGEKSGQFF
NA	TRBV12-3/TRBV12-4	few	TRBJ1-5	TGTGCCAGCACCTTGGGAAGGGGTAGAAATAGCAATCAGCCCCAGCATTTT	CASTLGRGRNSNQPQHF
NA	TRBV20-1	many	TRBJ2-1	TGCAGTGCTAGAGATCTGGGGATGGAGCAGTTCTTC	CSARDLGMEQFF
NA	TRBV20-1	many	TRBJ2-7	TGCAGTGCTAGCACGCCGCGGCGGGGACCCTACGAGCAGTACTTC	CSASTPRRGPYEQYF
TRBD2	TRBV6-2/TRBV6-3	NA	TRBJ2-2	TGTGCCAGCAGTTACGGGTCAGGCGGGAGAACCGGGGAGCTGTTTTTT	CASSYGSGGRTGELFF
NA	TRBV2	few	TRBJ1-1	TGTGCCAGCCGAACCGACAGTATGAACACTGAAGCTTTCTTT	CASRTDSMNTEAFF
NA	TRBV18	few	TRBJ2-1	TGTGCCAGCTCACCATATGCGGACGTGATTGGAAATGAGCAGTTCTTC	CASSPYADVIGNEQFF
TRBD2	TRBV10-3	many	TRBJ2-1	TGTGCCATCAGTGGAGGTCCGGGACCGCAGCGGGGGAGCACCTACAATGAGCAGTTCTTC	CAISGGPGPQRGSTYNEQFF
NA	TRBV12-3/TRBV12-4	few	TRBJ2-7	TGTGCCAGCGGCCTGGGGGGACCTGGGCGCTACGAGCAGTACTTC	CASGLGGPGRYEQYF
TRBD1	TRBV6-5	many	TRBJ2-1	TGTGCCAGCAGTTATAGGACAGGGGCGTACAATGAGCAGTTCTTC	CASSYRTGAYNEQFF
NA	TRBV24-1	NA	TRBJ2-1	TGTGCCACCAGTGACAGTAGCAGAGTTGAGCAGTTCTTC	CATSDSSRVEQFF
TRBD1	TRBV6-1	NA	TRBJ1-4	TGTGCCAGCAGCCCTACAGGGGAGGGTGAAAAACTGTTTTTT	CASSPTGEGEKLFF
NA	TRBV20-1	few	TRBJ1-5	TGCAGTGCAAATTTGGGGGGGGGCCGGGGTCAGCCCCAGCATTTT	CSANLGGGRGQPQHF
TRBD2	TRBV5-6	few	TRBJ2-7	TGTGCCAGCAGCTTGGGGGCGGGAGGTTTCTCCTACGAGCAGTACTTC	CASSLGAGGFSYEQYF
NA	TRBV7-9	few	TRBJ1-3	TGTGCCAGCAGCCTTTTTATGATATGGGGGCGAAGTAGCACCATATATTTT	CASSLFMIWGRSSTIYF
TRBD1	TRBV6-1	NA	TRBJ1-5	TGTGCCAGCAGTCCCGACAGGGCTTCGCGCAATCAGCCCCAGCATTTT	CASSPDRASRNQPQHF
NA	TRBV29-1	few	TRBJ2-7	TGCAGCGTTGCCGGCAGGGCTGGGGTCGAGCAGTACTTC	CSVAGRAGVEQYF
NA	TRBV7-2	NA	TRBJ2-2	TGTGCCAGCAGCTCCGACACATTCACCGGGGAGCTGTTTTTT	CASSSDTFTGELFF
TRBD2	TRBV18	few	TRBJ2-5	TGTGCCAGCTCACCAGGGCCTAGCGGGAGGGCCGCAGAGACCCAGTACTTC	CASSPGPSGRAAETQYF
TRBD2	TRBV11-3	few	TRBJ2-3	TGTGCCAGCAGCGAAACCCCTAGCGGGGGAGGTACGCAGTATTTT	CASSETPSGGGTQYF
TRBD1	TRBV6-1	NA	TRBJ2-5	TGTGCCAGCACCCTTGACAGGGAGCGGCCAGAGACCCAGTACTTC	CASTLDRERPETQYF
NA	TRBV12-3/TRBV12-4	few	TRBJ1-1	TGTGCCAGCAGTTCGCGGGGGGGCGGCACTGAAGCTTTCTTT	CASSSRGGGTEAFF
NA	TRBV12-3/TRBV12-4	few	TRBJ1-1	TGTGCCAGCAGTCCCCGGGGAGGCGCGAACACTGAAGCTTTCTTT	CASSPRGGANTEAFF
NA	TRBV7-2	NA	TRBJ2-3	TGTGCCAGCAGCTTGACGGGAGTGGCAGATACGCAGTATTTT	CASSLTGVADTQYF
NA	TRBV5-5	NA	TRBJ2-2	TGTGCCAGCCGCAGAGGGCCGAACACCGGGGAGCTGTTTTTT	CASRRGPNTGELFF
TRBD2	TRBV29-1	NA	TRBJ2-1	TGCAGCGTTAAAGCGGGAGTATTGAATGAGCAGTTCTTC	CSVKAGVLNEQFF
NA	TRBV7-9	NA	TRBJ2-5	TGTGCCAGCAGTTACTTTCGTGGGTATCAAGAGACCCAGTACTTC	CASSYFRGYQETQYF
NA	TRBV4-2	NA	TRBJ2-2	TGTGCCAGCAGCCAGATATTAGGTGGGGCCGGGGAGCTGTTTTTT	CASSQILGGAGELFF
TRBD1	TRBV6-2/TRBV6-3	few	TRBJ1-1	TGTGCCAGCAGCCCCGTTGGTGGGACAGGGAGGAACACTGAAGCTTTCTTT	CASSPVGGTGRNTEAFF
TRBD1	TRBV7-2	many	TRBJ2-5	TGTGCCAGCAGCTCCGCTACAGGGGCCAGGGGGACCCAGTACTTC	CASSSATGARGTQYF
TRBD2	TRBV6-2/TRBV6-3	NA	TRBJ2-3	TGTGCCAGCAGTTATCTAGCGGCAGATACGCAGTATTTT	CASSYLAADTQYF
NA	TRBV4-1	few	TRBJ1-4	TGCGCCAGCAGCCAAGCTCCGCGGGGAGGCCTTAATGAAAAACTGTTTTTT	CASSQAPRGGLNEKLFF
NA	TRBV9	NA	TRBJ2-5	TGTGCCAGCAGCGGCGACGGGTACTTGGAGACCCAGTACTTC	CASSGDGYLETQYF
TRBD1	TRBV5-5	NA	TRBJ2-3	TGTGCCAGCAGCCGGGCGCAGGGGGCGCCTACAGATACGCAGTATTTT	CASSRAQGAPTDTQYF
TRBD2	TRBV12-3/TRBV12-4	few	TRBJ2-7	TGTGCCAGCAGTTTACTTTCTAGCGGGAGTTACGAGCAGTACTTC	CASSLLSSGSYEQYF
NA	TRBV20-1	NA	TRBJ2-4	TGCAGCCTGATAGGACAGACCAAAAACATTCAGTACTTC	CSLIGQTKNIQYF
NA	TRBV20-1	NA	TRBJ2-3	TGCAGTGCTAGAGTTGCCGGACGCCTGATGGATACGCAGTATTTT	CSARVAGRLMDTQYF
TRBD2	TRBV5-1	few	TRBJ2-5	TGCGCCAGCAGCTTTAGCGGGACGGATGAGACCCAGTACTTC	CASSFSGTDETQYF
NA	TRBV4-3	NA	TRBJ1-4	TGCGCCAGCAGCCCCTTCTTTGGCAATGAAAAACTGTTTTTT	CASSPFFGNEKLFF
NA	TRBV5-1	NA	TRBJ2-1	TGCGCCAGCAGCTTGGCCGTGACCATAAACAATGAGCAGTTCTTC	CASSLAVTINNEQFF
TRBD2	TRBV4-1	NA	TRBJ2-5	TGCGCCAGCAGCCAGCGACTAGCGGGGGGGCGAGAGACCCAGTACTTC	CASSQRLAGGRETQYF
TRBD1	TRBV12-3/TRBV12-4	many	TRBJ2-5	TGTGCCAGCAGCCCTACAGGGGTTCAAGAGACCCAGTACTTC	CASSPTGVQETQYF
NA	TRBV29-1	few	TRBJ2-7	TGCAGCGTTGAAGATCTGGCGCAGGGCTACGAGCAGTACTTC	CSVEDLAQGYEQYF
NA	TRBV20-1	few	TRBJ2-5	TGCAGTGCTATGTATCAAGAGACCCAGTACTTC	CSAMYQETQYF
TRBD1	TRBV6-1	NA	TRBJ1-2	TGTGCCAGCGCGGACAGGGGGCTTATTGGCTACACCTTC	CASADRGLIGYTF
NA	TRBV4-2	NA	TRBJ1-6	TGTGCCAGCAGCCGCACGGACAGCCCCAGAGACGCCCACTTT	CASSRTDSPRDAHF
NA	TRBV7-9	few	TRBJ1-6	TGTGCCAGCAGCTTAATGGCAGGAGCTTCACCCCTCCACTTT	CASSLMAGASPLHF
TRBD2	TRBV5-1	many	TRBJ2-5	TGCGCCAGCAGACCGTCGACTAGCGGGGGAGGTGAGACCCAGTACTTC	CASRPSTSGGGETQYF
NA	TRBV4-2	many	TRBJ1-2	TGTGCCAGCAGCCAAGGGTTGGATGAGGGGTCCTATGGCTACACCTTC	CASSQGLDEGSYGYTF
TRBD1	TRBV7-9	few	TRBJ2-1	TGTGCCAGCAGCGGGCCGCCGGGACAGGGGCGCTACAATGAGCAGTTCTTC	CASSGPPGQGRYNEQFF
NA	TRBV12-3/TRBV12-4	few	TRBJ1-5	TGTGCCAGCAGTTTAGGCCCAACCGGGTCTCAGCCCCAGCATTTT	CASSLGPTGSQPQHF
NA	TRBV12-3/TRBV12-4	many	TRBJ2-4	TGTGCCAGCAGTTTAGAGAGGAGGGACATTCAGTACTTC	CASSLERRDIQYF